These 10 T cell receptor beta chains came from one sample sequenced in a study of OX40 agonist ivuxolimab in advanced cancers. Here immunoSEQ multiplex PCR was the method, and the copy in TCRdb shows in-frame clones only, minus some. The data show about 96,000 clones, with approximately 80% seen just once and 5.8% held by the top ten. The starting material was CD4+ or CD8+ T cells sorted from blood, obtained in a trial of the OX40 agonist ivuxolimab. The source is an adult with an advanced solid tumor such as melanoma, head and neck, liver or kidney cancer.

This chain connects TRBV19 to TRBJ2-3; 12 bases align to TRBD2. The CDR3 is 16 amino acids. The V and J ends lost 5 bases and 4 bases, in that order; junction bases with no gene match: 7. Germline V lookup: CDR1 LNHDA, CDR2 SQIVND (reference sequence). DNA for the CDR3: TGTGCCAGTAGTCCTAGGACTAGCGGGGCGGCAGATACGCAGTATTTT. This codes for CASSPRTSGAADTQYF.

J is TRBJ2-7 and V is TRBV7-9, with D maybe TRBD1 (6 bases). The germline CDR1 and CDR2 sequences are SEHNR and FQNEAQ (reference sequence). CDR3 size: 14 residues. V shed 5 bases and J shed 3 bases, with 14 bases lying between them. This chain's CDR3 is CASSVQGWGYEQYF. The DNA of the CDR3 is TGTGCCAGCAGCGTCCAGGGGTGGGGCTACGAGCAGTACTTC. Full variable domain (outside the CDR3, taken from reference TRBV7-9 and TRBJ2-7): DTGVSQNPRHKITKRGQNVTFRCDPISEHNRLYWYRQTLGQGPEFLTYFQNEAQLEKSRLLSDRFSAERPKGSFSTLEIQRTEQGDSAMYLCASSVQGWGYEQYFGPGTRLTVT.

This chain connects TRBV21-1 to TRBJ2-7. TRBV21-1 is assigned pseudogene status. The CDR3 has 14 amino acids. The CDR3 loop reads CASSNKGDSYEQYF. The DNA of the CDR3 is TGTGCCAGCAGCAATAAGGGAGACAGCTACGAGCAGTACTTC.

V is TRBV7-6 and J is TRBJ1-3, with unresolved D. With 1 base removed from V and 3 bases from J, the gap between germline ends came to 10 bases. The length of the CDR3 is 15 residues. In germline, CDR1 is SGHVS, CDR2 FNYEAQ. The CDR3 sequence: CASSLVGPVGNTIYF. In nucleotides, the CDR3 is TGTGCCAGCAGCTTAGTAGGCCCGGTTGGAAACACCATATATTTT.

The chain has TRBV2 and TRBJ2-7; D might be TRBD1 (6 bases). Between the trimmed V and J ends, which lost 7 bases and 6 bases, there was a span of 19 bases. CDR3 size: 14 residues. Germline V lookup: CDR1 SNHLY, CDR2 FYNNEI. In nucleotides, the CDR3 is TGTGCCAGCATGAAGGGGGAGTGGGGGTCCGAGCAGTACTTC. Translating gives CASMKGEWGSEQYF.

The chain couples TRBV6-6 to TRBJ1-5, with D perhaps matching TRBD1 (6 bases). Germline assignment: CDR1 MNHNY and CDR2 SVGAGI (reference sequence). The CDR3 consists of 13 residues. Trimming stripped 6 bases from V and 3 bases from J, with 9 bases between. The CDR3 nucleotides are TGTGCCAGCAGGCAGGGGTTCAATCAGCCCCAGCATTTT. It codes for CASRQGFNQPQHF.

The chain joins TRBV7-6 to TRBJ1-5; no definite D call. The CDR3 covers 16 residues. CDR1 is SGHVS and CDR2 is FNYEAQ in the germline V gene. Trimming shortened V by 1 base and J by 2 bases, and 12 bases separated the two germline ends. CDR3 DNA sequence: TGTGCCAGCAGCTTAGGGCCGCATACGGGCAATCAGCCCCAGCATTTT. Translating it yields CASSLGPHTGNQPQHF.

The chain joins TRBV7-8 to TRBJ1-1; D gene ambiguous. Germline loops: CDR1 SGHVS, CDR2 FQNEAQ. The CDR3 sequence is 15 residues long. V was shortened by 3 bases and J by 4 bases, with 15 bases between the two germline ends. The CDR3 here is CASSFEQPGVTEAFF. The DNA of the CDR3 is TGTGCCAGCAGCTTTGAGCAACCCGGGGTCACTGAAGCTTTCTTT.

In this sample, this clone turned up a few times. The chain recombines TRBV10-3 with TRBJ1-2; D is perhaps TRBD1 (5 bases). In germline, CDR1 is ENHRY, CDR2 SYGVKD. Trimming removed 6 bases from V and 5 bases from J, with 10 bases in between. The length of the CDR3 is 12 residues. Here the CDR3 DNA reads TGTGCCATCAGCCGGGACGAGTATGGCTACACCTTC. This encodes CAISRDEYGYTF.

This clone came up a few times. Here the CDR3 reads CASSATGGEQFF. CDR3 nucleotides: TGTGCCAGCAGCGCAACGGGGGGTGAGCAGTTCTTC. V and J are TRBV7-2 and TRBJ2-1; 7 bases map to TRBD2. The germline CDR1 and CDR2 sequences are SGHTA and FQGNSA. V was pared by 5 bases and J by 9 bases, with 4 bases of the junction left unmatched. The CDR3 consists of 12 residues.